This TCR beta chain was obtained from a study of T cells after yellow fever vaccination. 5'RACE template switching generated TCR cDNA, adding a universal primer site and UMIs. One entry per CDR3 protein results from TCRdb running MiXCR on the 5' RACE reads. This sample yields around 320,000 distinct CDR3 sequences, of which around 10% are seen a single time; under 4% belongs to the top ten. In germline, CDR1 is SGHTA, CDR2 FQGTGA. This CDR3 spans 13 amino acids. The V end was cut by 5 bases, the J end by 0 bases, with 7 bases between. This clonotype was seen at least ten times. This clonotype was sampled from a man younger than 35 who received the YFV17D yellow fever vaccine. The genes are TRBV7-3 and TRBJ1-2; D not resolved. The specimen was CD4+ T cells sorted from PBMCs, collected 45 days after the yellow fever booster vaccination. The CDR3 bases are TGTGCCAGCAGCCCAACCACTAACTATGGCTACACCTTC. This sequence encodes CASSPTTNYGYTF.